These T cell receptor beta chains were read from a single sample in a study of T-cell reconstitution after alpha-beta-depleted transplantation in children. TCRdb itself ran the PCR reads through MiXCR, one entry per CDR3 protein. The table lists some 240,000 distinct CDR3 sequences, approximately 12% of them singletons. The sequencing used PBMCs from the stem cell graft donor, collected from the stem cell graft. The receptors were sampled from a human donor who donated a stem cell graft to a child with acute lymphoblastic leukemia. Both conserved end residues are part of each CDR3. A D gene is named only where the DNA matches it firmly. A clone size is listed for some rows: how often the clone was seen (once, few, many), or a class if it is expanded.

>TRBJ1-1|NA|many|TRBV20-1
CSARDGRSQSEAFF
TGCAGTGCTAGAGATGGGCGAAGCCAGTCTGAAGCTTTCTTT
>TRBJ2-7|TRBD2|many|TRBV28
CASTKRSGRISYEQYF
TGTGCCAGCACCAAGAGGAGCGGGAGGATCTCCTACGAGCAGTACTTC
>TRBJ1-5|NA|many|TRBV6-2/TRBV6-3
CASIDVGGQPQHF
TGTGCCAGCATAGACGTCGGAGGGCAGCCCCAGCATTTT
>TRBJ2-7|TRBD2|many|TRBV11-2
CASSPAGGAVYEQYF
TGTGCCAGCAGCCCGGCGGGGGGGGCTGTATACGAGCAGTACTTC
>TRBJ2-7|NA|many|TRBV20-1
CSAETEQGRVHYEQYF
TGCAGTGCAGAAACCGAACAGGGAAGGGTCCATTACGAGCAGTACTTC
>TRBJ1-2|TRBD1|many|TRBV28
CASRTAIMNRGYGYTF
TGTGCCAGCAGGACCGCTATCATGAACAGGGGCTATGGCTACACCTTC
>TRBJ1-3|NA|many|TRBV5-1
CASSVPVGSGNTIYF
TGCGCCAGCAGCGTCCCCGTGGGCTCTGGAAACACCATATATTTT
>TRBJ2-7|TRBD2|many|TRBV9
CASNPGGGVGEQYF
TGTGCCAGCAACCCCGGGGGGGGCGTGGGCGAGCAGTACTTC
>TRBJ1-4|NA|many|TRBV18
CASSDSATNEKLFF
TGTGCCAGCTCTGACAGTGCAACTAATGAAAAACTGTTTTTT
>TRBJ1-5|NA|many|TRBV7-8
CASSLDRGPQHF
TGTGCCAGCAGCTTAGATAGGGGGCCCCAGCATTTT
>TRBJ2-1|NA|many|TRBV6-5
CASSSSIKVASYNEQFF
TGTGCCAGCAGTTCGTCGATTAAGGTTGCGTCCTACAATGAGCAGTTCTTC
>TRBJ2-1|TRBD2|many|TRBV29-1
CSAALAGGRSYNEQFF
TGCAGCGCTGCACTAGCGGGAGGAAGGTCCTACAATGAGCAGTTCTTC
>TRBJ2-7|NA|many|TRBV28
CASSLAQGPGQYF
TGTGCCAGCAGTTTAGCCCAGGGGCCTGGGCAGTACTTC
>TRBJ2-7|NA|many|TRBV5-4
CASSLPGMDPSSYEQYF
TGTGCCAGCAGCCTCCCTGGAATGGATCCCTCCTCCTACGAGCAGTACTTC
>TRBJ1-1|TRBD1|many|TRBV7-8
CASSLRGRTEAFF
TGTGCCAGCAGCTTAAGGGGGCGAACTGAAGCTTTCTTT
>TRBJ1-1|TRBD1|many|TRBV5-1
CASSSGQTNEAFF
TGCGCCAGCAGCTCGGGACAGACGAATGAAGCTTTCTTT
>TRBJ1-1|NA|many|TRBV5-1
CASSGGQLNTEAFF
TGCGCCAGCAGCGGCGGACAGCTGAACACTGAAGCTTTCTTT
>TRBJ2-2|NA|many|TRBV29-1
CSVETGVGTGELFF
TGCAGCGTTGAAACGGGAGTAGGTACCGGGGAGCTGTTTTTT
>TRBJ2-2|TRBD2|many|TRBV12-3/TRBV12-4
CASSLNSGRAGELFF
TGTGCCAGCAGTTTAAATAGCGGGAGGGCCGGGGAGCTGTTTTTT
>TRBJ2-1|NA|many|TRBV9
CASSRVEGRNEQFF
TGTGCCAGCAGCCGCGTGGAGGGTCGGAATGAGCAGTTCTTC
>TRBJ1-5|TRBD1|NA|TRBV27
CASGTGQPQHF
TGTGCCAGCGGGACAGGCCAGCCCCAGCATTTT
>TRBJ2-7|TRBD1|few|TRBV10-3
CAIGDSAYEQYF
TGTGCCATCGGGGACAGTGCCTACGAGCAGTACTTC
>TRBJ1-1|TRBD1|NA|TRBV6-1
CASRPGQALRTEAFF
TGTGCCAGCCGTCCGGGACAGGCGTTAAGGACTGAAGCTTTCTTT
>TRBJ1-1|NA|many|TRBV4-2
CASSQDPANTEAFF
TGTGCCAGCAGCCAAGACCCAGCCAACACTGAAGCTTTCTTT
>TRBJ2-1|NA|many|TRBV20-1
CSAREPAKGSYNEQFF
TGCAGTGCTAGAGAGCCGGCAAAAGGTTCCTACAATGAGCAGTTCTTC
>TRBJ2-3|NA|many|TRBV24-1
CATSVMGARSTDTQYF
TGTGCCACCAGTGTAATGGGCGCAAGGAGTACAGATACGCAGTATTTT
>TRBJ1-2|NA|NA|TRBV6-5
CASSYSPEGTNYGYTF
TGTGCCAGCAGTTACTCCCCAGAGGGAACTAACTATGGCTACACCTTC
>TRBJ1-2|TRBD1|many|TRBV12-3/TRBV12-4
CASSLNRGYGYTF
TGTGCCAGCAGTTTGAACAGGGGGTATGGCTACACCTTC
>TRBJ1-1|NA|many|TRBV30
CAWSLGQINTEAFF
TGTGCCTGGAGTCTAGGACAGATAAACACTGAAGCTTTCTTT